This T cell receptor (beta chain) stems from a study of control samples from healthy donors and cancer patients. V lost 4 bases, J lost 4 bases, and 21 bases lay in between. This CDR3 has 16 residues. The germline CDR1 and CDR2 sequences are SGDLS and YYNGEE. This clone turned up a few times. Generated by immunoSEQ multiplex PCR, the TCRdb table keeps only in-frame clones and is missing some. The table records 400,000 to 500,000 clones, 75% to 95% of them present only once. The TCR comes from a man in his forties with head and neck cancer. The rearrangement links TRBV9 to TRBJ2-7; D is possibly TRBD1 or TRBD2 (5 bases each). Sequencing used PBMCs. The CDR3: CASSPRGGFLVYEQYF. The CDR3 DNA sequence: TGTGCCAGCAGCCCGCGTGGGGGATTCCTGGTATACGAGCAGTACTTC.